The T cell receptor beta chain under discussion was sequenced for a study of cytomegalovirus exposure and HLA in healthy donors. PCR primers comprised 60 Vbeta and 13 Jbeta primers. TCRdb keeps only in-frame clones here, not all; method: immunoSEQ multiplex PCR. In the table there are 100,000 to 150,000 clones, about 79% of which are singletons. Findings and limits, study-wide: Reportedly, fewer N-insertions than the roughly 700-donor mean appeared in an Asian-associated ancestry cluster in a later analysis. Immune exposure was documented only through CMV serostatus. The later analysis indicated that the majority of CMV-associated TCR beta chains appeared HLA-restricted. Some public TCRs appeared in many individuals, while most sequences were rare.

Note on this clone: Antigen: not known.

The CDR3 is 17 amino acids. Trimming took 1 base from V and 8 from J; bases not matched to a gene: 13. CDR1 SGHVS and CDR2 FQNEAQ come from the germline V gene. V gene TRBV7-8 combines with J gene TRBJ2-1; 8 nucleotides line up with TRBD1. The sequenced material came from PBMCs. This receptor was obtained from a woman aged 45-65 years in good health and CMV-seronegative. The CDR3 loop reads CASSLEVLGQGADEQFF. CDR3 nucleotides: TGTGCCAGCAGCTTAGAAGTTTTGGGTCAGGGGGCCGATGAGCAGTTCTTC.